The source of this T cell receptor (beta chain) is a study of PD-L1 blockade in urothelial cancer. The overall study: Atezolizumab, begun by patients around 2014, was given at 1,200 mg intravenously every 3 weeks.

The germline V gene encodes CDR1 SGHDT and CDR2 YYEEEE. V trimming: 5 bases; J trimming: 3 bases; junction bases outside the gene matches: 7. The CDR3 is 14 residues long. Method: immunoSEQ multiplex PCR; TCRdb's copy keeps in-frame clones and lacks some. The sample shows roughly 36,000 clones, more than 85% of them seen only once. The sequence derives from a man aged 60 to 75 with urothelial cancer. The sequencing here drew on PBMCs, taken around atezolizumab (anti-PD-L1) treatment. The V call is TRBV5-6, the J call TRBJ2-7; 8 bases agree with TRBD2. The CDR3 loop reads CASSGVLAGYEQYF. The CDR3 bases are TGTGCCAGCAGTGGGGTTCTAGCGGGCTACGAGCAGTACTTC.